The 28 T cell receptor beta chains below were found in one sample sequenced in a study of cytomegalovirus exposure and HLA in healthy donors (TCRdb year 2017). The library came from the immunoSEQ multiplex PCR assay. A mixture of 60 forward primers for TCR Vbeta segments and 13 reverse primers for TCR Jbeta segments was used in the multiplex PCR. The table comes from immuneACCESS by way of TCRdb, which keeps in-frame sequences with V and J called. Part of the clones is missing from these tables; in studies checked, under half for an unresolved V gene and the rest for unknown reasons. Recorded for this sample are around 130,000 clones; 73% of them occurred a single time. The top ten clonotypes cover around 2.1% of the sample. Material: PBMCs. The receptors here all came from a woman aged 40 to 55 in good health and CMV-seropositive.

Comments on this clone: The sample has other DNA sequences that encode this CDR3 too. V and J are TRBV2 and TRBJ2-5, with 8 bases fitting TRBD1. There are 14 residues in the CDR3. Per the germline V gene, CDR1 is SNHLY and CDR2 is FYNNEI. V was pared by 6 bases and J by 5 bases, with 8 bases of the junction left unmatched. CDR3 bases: TGTGCCAGCAGCTCGCAGGGGGCAGCGGAGACCCAGTACTTC. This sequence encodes CASSSQGAAETQYF. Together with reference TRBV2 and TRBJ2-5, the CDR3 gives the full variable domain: EPEVTQTPSHQVTQMGQEVILRCVPISNHLYFYWYRQILGQKVEFLVSFYNNEISEKSEIFDDQFSVERPDGSNFTLKIRSTKLEDSAMYFCASSSQGAAETQYFGPGTRLLVL.

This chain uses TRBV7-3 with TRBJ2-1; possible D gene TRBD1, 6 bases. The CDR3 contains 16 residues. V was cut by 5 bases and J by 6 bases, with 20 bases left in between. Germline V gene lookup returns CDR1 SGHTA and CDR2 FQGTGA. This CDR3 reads CASSPTLRGDGNEQFF. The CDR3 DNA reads TGTGCCAGCAGCCCGACCCTCAGGGGAGATGGCAATGAGCAGTTCTTC.

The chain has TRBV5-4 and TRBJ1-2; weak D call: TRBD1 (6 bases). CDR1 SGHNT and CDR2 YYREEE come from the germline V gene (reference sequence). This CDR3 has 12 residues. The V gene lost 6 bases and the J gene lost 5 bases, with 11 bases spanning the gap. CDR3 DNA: TGTGCCAGCAAGAGTACAGGGTATGGCTACACCTTC. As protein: CASKSTGYGYTF.

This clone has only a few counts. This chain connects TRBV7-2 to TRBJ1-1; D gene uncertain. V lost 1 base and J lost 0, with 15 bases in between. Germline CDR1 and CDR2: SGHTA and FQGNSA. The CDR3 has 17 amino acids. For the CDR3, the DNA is TGTGCCAGCAGCTTAGTAAGCGGGGTCCAAATGAACACTGAAGCTTTCTTT. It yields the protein CASSLVSGVQMNTEAFF. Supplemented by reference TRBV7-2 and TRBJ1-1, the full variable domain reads GAGVSQSPSNKVTEKGKDVELRCDPISGHTALYWYRQSLGQGLEFLIYFQGNSAPDKSGLPSDRFSAERTGGSVSTLTIQRTQQEDSAVYLCASSLVSGVQMNTEAFFGQGTRLTVV.

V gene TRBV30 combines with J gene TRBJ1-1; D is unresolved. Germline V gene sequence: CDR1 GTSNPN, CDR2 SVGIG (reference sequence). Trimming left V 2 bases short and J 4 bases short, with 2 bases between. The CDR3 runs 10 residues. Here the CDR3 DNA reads TGTGCCTGGAGTCGCACTGAAGCTTTCTTT. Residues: CAWSRTEAFF.

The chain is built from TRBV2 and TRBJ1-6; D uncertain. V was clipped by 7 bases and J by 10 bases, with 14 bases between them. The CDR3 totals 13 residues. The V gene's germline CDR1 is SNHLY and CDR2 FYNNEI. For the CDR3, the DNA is TGTGCCAGCATCAACGGGAGTGTATCACCCCTCCACTTT. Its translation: CASINGSVSPLHF. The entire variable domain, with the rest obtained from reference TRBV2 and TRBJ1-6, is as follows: EPEVTQTPSHQVTQMGQEVILRCVPISNHLYFYWYRQILGQKVEFLVSFYNNEISEKSEIFDDQFSVERPDGSNFTLKIRSTKLEDSAMYFCASINGSVSPLHFGNGTRLTVT.

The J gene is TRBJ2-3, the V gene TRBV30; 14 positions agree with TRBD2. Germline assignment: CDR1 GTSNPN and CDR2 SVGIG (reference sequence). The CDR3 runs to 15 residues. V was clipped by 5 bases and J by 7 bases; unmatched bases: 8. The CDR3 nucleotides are TGTGCCTGGGACCGACTAGCGGGGGGGCGAAATACGCAGTATTTT. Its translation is CAWDRLAGGRNTQYF.

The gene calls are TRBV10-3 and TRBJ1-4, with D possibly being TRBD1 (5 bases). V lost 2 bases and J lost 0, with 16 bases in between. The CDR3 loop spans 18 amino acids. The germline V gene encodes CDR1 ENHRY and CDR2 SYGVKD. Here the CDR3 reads CAISEKHGGLATNEKLFF. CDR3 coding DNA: TGTGCCATCAGTGAGAAACACGGGGGGTTAGCAACTAATGAAAAACTGTTTTTT.

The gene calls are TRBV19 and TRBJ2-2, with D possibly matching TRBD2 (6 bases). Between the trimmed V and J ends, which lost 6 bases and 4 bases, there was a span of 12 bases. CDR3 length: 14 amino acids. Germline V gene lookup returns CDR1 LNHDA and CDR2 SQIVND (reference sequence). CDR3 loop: CASRGTGVTGELFF. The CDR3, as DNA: TGTGCCAGTAGAGGGACGGGGGTCACCGGGGAGCTGTTTTTT.

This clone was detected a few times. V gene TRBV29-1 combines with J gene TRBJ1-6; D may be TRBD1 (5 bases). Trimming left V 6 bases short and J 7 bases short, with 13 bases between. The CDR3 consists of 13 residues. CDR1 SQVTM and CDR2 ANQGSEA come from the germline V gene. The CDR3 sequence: CSVQGSENSPLHF. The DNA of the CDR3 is TGCAGCGTGCAGGGAAGTGAGAATTCACCCCTCCACTTT.

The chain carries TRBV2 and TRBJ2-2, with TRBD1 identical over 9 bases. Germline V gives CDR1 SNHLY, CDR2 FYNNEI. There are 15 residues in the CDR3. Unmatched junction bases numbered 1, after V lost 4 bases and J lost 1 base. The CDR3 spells CASSGTGVNTGELFF. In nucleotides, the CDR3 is TGTGCCAGCAGTGGGACAGGGGTGAACACCGGGGAGCTGTTTTTT.

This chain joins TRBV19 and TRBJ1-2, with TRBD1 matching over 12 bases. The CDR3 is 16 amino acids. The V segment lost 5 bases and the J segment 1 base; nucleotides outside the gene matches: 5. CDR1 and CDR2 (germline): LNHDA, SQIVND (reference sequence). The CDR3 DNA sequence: TGTGCCAGTAGTGCCGGGACAGGGGGCGGTAACTATGGCTACACCTTC. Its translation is CASSAGTGGGNYGYTF.

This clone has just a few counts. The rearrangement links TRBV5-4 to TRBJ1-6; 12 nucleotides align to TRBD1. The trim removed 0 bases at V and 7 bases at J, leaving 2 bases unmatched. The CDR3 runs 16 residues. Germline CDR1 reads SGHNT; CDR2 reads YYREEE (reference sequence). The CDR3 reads CASSLGDRGQNSPLHF. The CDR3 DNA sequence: TGTGCCAGCAGCTTGGGGGACAGGGGGCAGAATTCACCCCTCCACTTT.

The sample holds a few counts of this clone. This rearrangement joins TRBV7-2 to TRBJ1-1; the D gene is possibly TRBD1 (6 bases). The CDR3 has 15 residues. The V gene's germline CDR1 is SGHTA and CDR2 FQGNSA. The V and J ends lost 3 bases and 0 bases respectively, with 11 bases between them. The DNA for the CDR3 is TGTGCCAGCAGCTTGTGGACAGACTTGAACACTGAAGCTTTCTTT. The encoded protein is CASSLWTDLNTEAFF.

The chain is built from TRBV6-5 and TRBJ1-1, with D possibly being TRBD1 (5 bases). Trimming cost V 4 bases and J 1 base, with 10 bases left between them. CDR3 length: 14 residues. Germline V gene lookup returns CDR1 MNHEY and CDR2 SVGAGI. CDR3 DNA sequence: TGTGCCAGCAGTTGGCGGGGGGAGAACACTGAAGCTTTCTTT. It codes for CASSWRGENTEAFF.

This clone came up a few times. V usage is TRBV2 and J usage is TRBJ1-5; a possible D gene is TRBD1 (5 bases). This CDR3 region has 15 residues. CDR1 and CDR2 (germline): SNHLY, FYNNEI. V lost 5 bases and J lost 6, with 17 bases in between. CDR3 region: CASSSGGGYGQPQHF. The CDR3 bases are TGTGCCAGCAGTTCGGGGGGAGGGTACGGTCAGCCCCAGCATTTT.

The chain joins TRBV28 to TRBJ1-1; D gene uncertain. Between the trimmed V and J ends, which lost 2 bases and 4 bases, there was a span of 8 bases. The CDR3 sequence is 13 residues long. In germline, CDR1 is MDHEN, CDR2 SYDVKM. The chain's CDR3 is CASSLPLPTEAFF. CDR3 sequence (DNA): TGTGCCAGCAGTTTACCTCTCCCCACTGAAGCTTTCTTT.

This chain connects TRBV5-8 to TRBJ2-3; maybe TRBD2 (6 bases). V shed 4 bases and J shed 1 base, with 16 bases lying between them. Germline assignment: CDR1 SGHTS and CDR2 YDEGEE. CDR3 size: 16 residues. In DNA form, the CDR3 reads TGTGCCAGCAGCCCAGGGTTGGGGGGACGCACAGATACGCAGTATTTT. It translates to CASSPGLGGRTDTQYF.

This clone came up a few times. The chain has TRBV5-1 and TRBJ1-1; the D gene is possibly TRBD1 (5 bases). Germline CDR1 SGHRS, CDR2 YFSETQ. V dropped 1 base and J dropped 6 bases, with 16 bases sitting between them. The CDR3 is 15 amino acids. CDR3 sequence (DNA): TGCGCCAGCAGCTTGAATGGGGGGAATATCGCTGAAGCTTTCTTT. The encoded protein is CASSLNGGNIAEAFF.

This CDR3 reads CASSPAGLAGVTGELFF. CDR3 nucleotides: TGTGCCAGCAGCCCCGCGGGACTAGCGGGGGTCACCGGGGAGCTGTTTTTT. The genes are TRBV4-2 and TRBJ2-2; the match to TRBD2 covers 14 bases. The J segment lost 4 bases and the V segment lost 4 bases, leaving 5 bases of the junction unmatched. CDR1 and CDR2 from the germline V gene are LGHNA and YNFKEQ. The CDR3 runs to 17 residues.

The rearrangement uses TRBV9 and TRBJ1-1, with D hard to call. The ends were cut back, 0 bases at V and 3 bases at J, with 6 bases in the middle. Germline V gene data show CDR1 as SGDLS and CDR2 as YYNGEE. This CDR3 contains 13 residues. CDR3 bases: TGTGCCAGCAGCGTAGACGGGGACACTGAAGCTTTCTTT. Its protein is CASSVDGDTEAFF.

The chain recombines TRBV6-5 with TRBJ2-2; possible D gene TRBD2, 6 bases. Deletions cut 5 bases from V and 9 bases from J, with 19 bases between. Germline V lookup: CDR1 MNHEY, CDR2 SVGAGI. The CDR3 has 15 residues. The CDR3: CASSASRDSRRELFF. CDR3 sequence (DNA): TGTGCCAGCAGTGCCTCCCGGGACTCAAGGAGGGAGCTGTTTTTT.

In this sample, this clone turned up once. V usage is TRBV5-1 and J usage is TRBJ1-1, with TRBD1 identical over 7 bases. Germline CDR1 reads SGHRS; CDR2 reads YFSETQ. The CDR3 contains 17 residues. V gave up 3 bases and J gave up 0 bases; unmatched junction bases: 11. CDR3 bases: TGCGCCAGCAGCTCCCGACAGGGCTCACAGTTGAACACTGAAGCTTTCTTT. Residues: CASSSRQGSQLNTEAFF.

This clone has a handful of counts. The CDR3 DNA is TGCAGCGGCCGAGGGACAGGGGTGAACACTGAAGCTTTCTTT. Residues: CSGRGTGVNTEAFF. The chain has TRBV29-1 and TRBJ1-1, with 10 bases that match TRBD1. CDR1 and CDR2 (germline): SQVTM, ANQGSEA. V lost 7 bases to trimming and J lost 0 bases; unmatched junction nucleotides: 5. This CDR3 contains 14 residues.

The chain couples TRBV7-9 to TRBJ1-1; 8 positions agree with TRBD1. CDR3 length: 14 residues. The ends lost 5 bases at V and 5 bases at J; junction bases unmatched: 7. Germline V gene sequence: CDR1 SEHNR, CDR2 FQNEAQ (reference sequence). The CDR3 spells CASSPDRGSTEAFF. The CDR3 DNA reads TGTGCCAGCAGCCCTGACAGGGGTAGTACTGAAGCTTTCTTT.

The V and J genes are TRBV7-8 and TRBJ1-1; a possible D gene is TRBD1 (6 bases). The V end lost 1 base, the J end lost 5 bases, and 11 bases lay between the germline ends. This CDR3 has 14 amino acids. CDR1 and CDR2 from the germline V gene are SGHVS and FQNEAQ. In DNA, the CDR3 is TGTGCCAGCAGCTTAGGGGGGGGGCAAACTGAAGCTTTCTTT. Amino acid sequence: CASSLGGGQTEAFF.

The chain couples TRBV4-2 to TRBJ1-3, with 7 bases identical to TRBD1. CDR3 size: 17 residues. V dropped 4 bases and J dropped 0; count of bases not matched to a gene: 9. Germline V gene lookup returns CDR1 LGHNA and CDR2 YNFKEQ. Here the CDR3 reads CASSLAGGHDSGNTIYF. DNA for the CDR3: TGTGCCAGCAGCCTGGCAGGGGGACATGACTCTGGAAACACCATATATTTT.

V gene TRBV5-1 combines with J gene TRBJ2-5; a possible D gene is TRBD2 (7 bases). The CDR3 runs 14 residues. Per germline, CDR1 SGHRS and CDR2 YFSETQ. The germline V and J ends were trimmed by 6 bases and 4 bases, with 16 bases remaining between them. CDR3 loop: CASMAGAGRETQYF. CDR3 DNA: TGCGCCAGCATGGCGGGGGCAGGTCGAGAGACCCAGTACTTC.